The rows below give T cell receptor beta chains drawn from one sample of a study of vaccination effects on CD4 cells after COVID-19. Their target antigens are unknown. TCRdb's table, derived via immunoSEQ multiplex PCR, lists solely in-frame clones and lacks some. This table holds tens of thousands of clones, roughly four fifths found once. The specimen comprised CD4+ T cells from PBMCs cultured with SARS-CoV-2 spike peptides, sampled before COVID-19 vaccination. All receptors derive from a human donor who received a COVID-19 vaccine. Each CDR3 is given with its conserved first and last residue. D genes are given only for firm matches. The listing skips clone size in some rows; elsewhere it reads once, few, many or a size class.

- - TRBJ2-3 TRBV18 TGTGCCAGCTCATCGAGACATCCACCAGGCGCAGATACGCAGTATTTT CASSSRHPPGADTQYF
- - TRBJ2-7 TRBV2 TGTGCCAGCAGTGAACCCGGGACTCGCTACGAGCAGTACTTC CASSEPGTRYEQYF
- - TRBJ1-2 TRBV4-1 TGCGCCAGCAGCCAAGCCACGGTTGGCTACACCTTC CASSQATVGYTF
- - TRBJ2-7 TRBV30 TGTGCCTGGAAGTCGGGGACACTCTTCGAGCAGTACTTC CAWKSGTLFEQYF
few - TRBJ1-2 TRBV19 TGTGCCAGTAGTATCAATTACAACTATGGCTACACCTTC CASSINYNYGYTF
- - TRBJ2-1 TRBV12-3/TRBV12-4 TGTGCCAGCAGTGTCAAGCTGTATGAGCAGTTCTTC CASSVKLYEQFF
- - TRBJ2-3 TRBV2 TGTGCCAGCAGTGCGGAAGCTCCAGATACGCAGTATTTT CASSAEAPDTQYF
- TRBD1 TRBJ2-7 TRBV10-1 TGCGCCAGCAGTGCTCAGACAGGGGGCTTAGGGGAGCAGTACTTC CASSAQTGGLGEQYF
- TRBD2 TRBJ2-3 TRBV6-4 TGTGCCAGCAGTGACTCACGAGCTAGCGGGAATCTCCAGTATTTT CASSDSRASGNLQYF
- - TRBJ1-1 TRBV5-1 TGCGCCAGCAGCTTGGGGGGCCAAGTGGGTCGGACTGAAGCTTTCTTT CASSLGGQVGRTEAFF
- - TRBJ2-2 TRBV2 TGTGCCACCACGGGGGTAATTATGAGCGGGGAGCTGTTTTTT CATTGVIMSGELFF
few - TRBJ1-2 TRBV20-1 TGCAGTGCTAGTTTAGGGGAAGGCTACACCTTC CSASLGEGYTF
- - TRBJ2-5 TRBV9 TGTGCCAGCAGCGTAGCTGTGGGCAGCCAAGAGACCCAGTACTTC CASSVAVGSQETQYF
- - TRBJ2-5 TRBV9 TGTGCCAGCAGCCCCCACGGTGGGTACGCAGAGACCCAGTACTTC CASSPHGGYAETQYF
- - TRBJ1-3 TRBV30 TGTGCCTGGCGGACAGTTTACTCTGGAAACACCATATATTTT CAWRTVYSGNTIYF
- TRBD1 TRBJ2-2 TRBV5-6 TGTGCCAGCAGCTCTGTAATCCGGGACAGGAACACCGGGGAGCTGTTTTTT CASSSVIRDRNTGELFF
- - TRBJ1-5 TRBV4-1 TGCGCCAGCAGCCAACCGCCAGGGGAAAGCAATCAGCCCCAGCATTTT CASSQPPGESNQPQHF
- TRBD1 TRBJ2-5 TRBV14 TGTGCCAGCAGCCTTGACAGGGGGCGATTTCTCCAAGAGACCCAGTACTTC CASSLDRGRFLQETQYF
- - TRBJ1-2 TRBV24-1 TGTGCCACCAGTGATTCCGGGAAAACTTATGGCTACACCTTC CATSDSGKTYGYTF
- TRBD2 TRBJ2-5 TRBV19 TGTGCCAGTAGTCCACAGCGGGGGGCACAACAAGAGACCCAGTACTTC CASSPQRGAQQETQYF
- TRBD1 TRBJ2-7 TRBV27 TGTGCCAGCACCTCCGGGACAGGGGCCTACGAGCAGTACTTC CASTSGTGAYEQYF
- TRBD1 TRBJ1-2 TRBV7-2 TGTGCCAGCAGCTTCACAGGGGATAGCTACACCTTC CASSFTGDSYTF
few TRBD1 TRBJ2-3 TRBV19 TGTGCCAGTAGTGTTCGACAGGGCCCCACAGATACGCAGTATTTT CASSVRQGPTDTQYF
- TRBD1 TRBJ1-1 TRBV5-1 TGCGCCAGCAGCCCGGTAGACAGGGGAAGAACTGAAGCTTTCTTT CASSPVDRGRTEAFF
- - TRBJ2-5 TRBV5-1 TGCGCCAGCAGCTTGGATCCAGGGTCGGAGACCCAGTACTTC CASSLDPGSETQYF
- - TRBJ1-5 TRBV7-9 TGTGCCAGCAGCTTAGAGCGAAGCAATCAGCCCCAGCATTTT CASSLERSNQPQHF
- - TRBJ1-2 TRBV10-1 TGCGCCAGCAGTGAGAAGGGATTGGGCTACACCTTC CASSEKGLGYTF
- TRBD2 TRBJ2-7 TRBV20-1 TGCAGTGCTAGTAGACTAGCGGGACTCTACGAGCAGTACTTC CSASRLAGLYEQYF
- - TRBJ2-7 TRBV6-1 TGTGCCAGCAGTGAATGGTCCAATTCCGGGACCTCAACCTACGAGCAGTACTTC CASSEWSNSGTSTYEQYF
- - TRBJ1-4 TRBV3-1/TRBV3-2 TGTGCCAGCAGCCAAGTGACTCGAGGAGAAAAACTGTTTTTT CASSQVTRGEKLFF
- - TRBJ2-1 TRBV10-3 TGTGCCATCAGCCAGACTAGCTACAATGAGCAGTTCTTC CAISQTSYNEQFF
- - TRBJ1-6 TRBV5-1 TGCGCCAGCAGCTTGTTTGGAGGGGAACCCCTCCACTTT CASSLFGGEPLHF
- TRBD2 TRBJ2-3 TRBV7-6 TGTGCCAGCAGCCCGCCCCTGGGACTAGCGGGCGACACAGATACGCAGTATTTT CASSPPLGLAGDTDTQYF
- - TRBJ2-3 TRBV19 TGTGCCAGTAGTATAATTCGAGGGGGAGGGACGGATACGCAGTATTTT CASSIIRGGGTDTQYF
few - TRBJ1-3 TRBV5-4 TGTGCCAGCAGCTTGAGGGGGGGAAACACCATATATTTT CASSLRGGNTIYF
- TRBD1 TRBJ2-7 TRBV2 TGTGCCAGCAGTGCCGGACAGGGGGACTACGAGCAGTACTTC CASSAGQGDYEQYF
- - TRBJ2-6 TRBV7-9 TGTGCCAGCAATGGGAGGTACTCTGGGGCCAACGTCCTGACTTTC CASNGRYSGANVLTF
few - TRBJ1-1 TRBV9 TGTGCCAGCAGCGTAGATCACACTGAAGCTTTCTTT CASSVDHTEAFF
- - TRBJ2-7 TRBV7-2 TGTGCCAGCAGCTTAGGTAGCGCGGCCTACGAGCAGTACTTC CASSLGSAAYEQYF
- TRBD1 TRBJ1-2 TRBV7-8 TGTGCCAGCAGCTTACCTGACAGGGGGTATGGCTACACCTTC CASSLPDRGYGYTF